This T cell receptor (beta chain) came from a study of human T cells and chemical hapten exposure. TCRdb reprocessed the RACE reads with MiXCR, giving one entry per CDR3 protein. This table has about 380,000 distinct CDR3 sequences, approximately 5.1% appearing once. A few counts support this clonotype. The antigen remains undetermined. Time point in this sample: patch test 1, 2 weeks after DPC sensitization. Stated treatment: therapeutic diphenylcyclopropenone sensitization with weekly scalp DPC. Prior to each patch test being applied, blood was drawn. Whole-study findings and limits: TCRs exceeding 1 in 1000 frequency stayed unchanged with DPC sensitization.

Trimming cost V 0 bases and J 4 bases, with 8 bases left between them. Per the germline V gene, CDR1 is LGHDT and CDR2 is YNNKEL (reference sequence). CDR3 length: 14 amino acids. This receptor was taken from a woman aged 45-60 years with alopecia areata. Some clones in this sample may be carry-over from other donors' samples. The rearrangement joins TRBV3-1 to TRBJ2-3; D ambiguous. The source material was whole blood, sampled in connection with sensitization to the hapten diphenylcyclopropenone (DPC). The CDR3 nucleotides read TGTGCCAGCAGCCAAGATTTCTCCTCAGATACGCAGTATTTT. Translated: CASSQDFSSDTQYF.